A single sample is the source of the 18 T cell receptor beta chains below, sequenced in a study of T cell clonotyping in hematopoietic cell transplantation. The data were produced by immunoSEQ multiplex PCR, yet TCRdb's version contains in-frame clones alone and is incomplete. The table has tens of thousands of clones, approximately 95% seen once. Indicated time point: recipient sample about 28 days before transplant, after cytoreduction. Sample: peripheral blood mononuclear cells, taken before stem cell transplant. The receptors stem from a woman between 45 and 60 years old with acute myeloid leukemia. Some clones in this sample may be carry-over from other donors' samples.

The V gene is TRBV9, the J gene TRBJ1-2; the D is unclear. Germline loops: CDR1 SGDLS, CDR2 YYNGEE. Trimming left V 0 bases short and J 8 bases short, with 17 bases between. The CDR3 is made up of 15 amino acids. This CDR3 is CASSVVFWVWVGYTF. CDR3 nucleotides: TGTGCCAGCAGCGTAGTATTTTGGGTGTGGGTGGGCTACACCTTC. Complete variable domain (other parts from reference TRBV9 and TRBJ1-2): DSGVTQTPKHLITATGQRVTLRCSPRSGDLSVYWYQQSLDQGLQFLIQYYNGEERAKGNILERFSAQQFPDLHSELNLSSLELGDSALYFCASSVVFWVWVGYTFGSGTRLTVV.

This chain uses TRBV5-6 with TRBJ1-2; D remains unclear. Germline-derived CDR1 and CDR2 are SGHDT and YYEEEE. The CDR3 has 13 residues. The V end lost 0 bases, the J end lost 8 bases, and 11 bases lay between the germline ends. The CDR3 coding sequence is TGTGCCAGCAGCTTGGCCGGGGTGGAAGGCTACACCTTC. This translates into CASSLAGVEGYTF.

In this sample, this clone turned up once. This sequence joins TRBV7-6 and TRBJ2-7, with D perhaps TRBD1 (7 bases). The germline CDR1 and CDR2 sequences are SGHVS and FNYEAQ. V was clipped by 5 bases and J by 3 bases, with 14 bases between them. The length of the CDR3 is 14 residues. CDR3 sequence reads: CASSRRQGGYEQYF. For the CDR3, the DNA is TGTGCCAGCAGCAGAAGACAGGGAGGCTACGAGCAGTACTTC.

The V call is TRBV25-1, the J call TRBJ2-7, with 8 nucleotides matching TRBD1. Germline V gene lookup returns CDR1 MGHDK and CDR2 SYGVNS. After removal of 4 bases from V and 3 bases from J, the junction contained 2 bases not matched to a gene. This CDR3 contains 13 residues. The CDR3 DNA follows: TGTGCCAGCAGTGCCGACAGGGGCTACGAGCAGTACTTC. It specifies CASSADRGYEQYF.

This chain joins TRBV5-1 and TRBJ1-2; D is unclear. This CDR3 spans 18 amino acids. Trimming removed 0 bases from V and 4 bases from J, with 22 bases in between. Germline V gives CDR1 SGHRS, CDR2 YFSETQ. CDR3 bases: TGCGCCAGCAGCTTGGGGTCGGTGATCGGGATCGCGACCTATGGCTACACCTTC. Translated: CASSLGSVIGIATYGYTF.

This chain joins TRBV11-2 and TRBJ2-7; D ambiguous. V was shortened by 1 base and J by 3 bases, with 4 bases between the two germline ends. The germline gives CDR1 SGHAT, CDR2 FQNNGV. CDR3 length equals 12 residues. CDR3 sequence (DNA): TGTGCCAGCAGCTTAGTAGGCTACGAGCAGTACTTC. As protein: CASSLVGYEQYF.

This sequence joins TRBV7-6 and TRBJ2-7; 7 nucleotides match TRBD2. The CDR3 loop spans 13 amino acids. Looked up from germline, CDR1 is SGHVS and CDR2 is FNYEAQ. The V gene end was trimmed by 5 bases and the J gene end by 2 bases; junction bases not matched to a gene: 3. The CDR3 protein is CASSIGTTYEQYF. In nucleotides, the CDR3 is TGTGCCAGCAGCATAGGGACTACCTACGAGCAGTACTTC.

The chain has TRBV7-2 and TRBJ2-1; 10 bases are shared with TRBD1. CDR3 length equals 15 residues. CDR1 is SGHTA and CDR2 is FQGNSA in the germline V gene. The junction had 6 bases not matched to a gene; V was cut back by 5 bases and J by 5 bases. The DNA for the CDR3 is TGTGCCAGCAGCGCCGGGACAGGGGTCAACAATGAGCAGTTCTTC. This sequence encodes CASSAGTGVNNEQFF.

J is TRBJ2-5 and V is TRBV5-4, with unresolved D. The CDR3 is 14 residues long. Germline-derived CDR1 and CDR2 are SGHNT and YYREEE (reference sequence). Between the trimmed V and J ends, which lost 2 bases and 2 bases, there was a span of 10 bases. CDR3 sequence: CASSLRLAQETQYF. CDR3 DNA: TGTGCCAGCAGCTTACGACTTGCACAAGAGACCCAGTACTTC.

The chain links TRBV2 to TRBJ2-3; D is possibly TRBD2 (6 bases). Trimming shortened V by 6 bases and J by 0 bases, and 16 bases separated the two germline ends. Germline CDR1 is SNHLY and CDR2 is FYNNEI. The CDR3 spans 16 residues. The CDR3 spells CASRAGLAASTDTQYF. The CDR3 nucleotides read TGTGCCAGCAGGGCGGGGTTAGCGGCAAGCACAGATACGCAGTATTTT.

The J gene is TRBJ2-3, the V gene TRBV29-1; no clear D gene. The germline V gene encodes CDR1 SQVTM and CDR2 ANQGSEA. CDR3 length: 15 amino acids. V gave up 0 bases and J gave up 1 base, with 11 bases separating them. DNA for the CDR3: TGCAGCGTTGAAGACGGCTTTTGGGGCACAGATACGCAGTATTTT. It encodes CSVEDGFWGTDTQYF.

The rearrangement links TRBV25-1 to TRBJ1-5; 8 bases fit TRBD1. V gave up 5 bases and J gave up 4 bases; unmatched junction bases: 4. The CDR3 consists of 14 residues. Germline lookup yields CDR1 MGHDK and CDR2 SYGVNS. The CDR3 DNA reads as TGTGCCAGCAGTAGAACAGGGGGGAATCAGCCCCAGCATTTT. This translates into CASSRTGGNQPQHF.

This chain connects TRBV6-5 to TRBJ1-1; D not certain. Germline CDR1 is MNHEY and CDR2 is SVGAGI. This CDR3 has 11 amino acids. Between the trimmed V and J ends, which lost 4 bases and 7 bases, there was a span of 7 bases. Here the CDR3 reads CASSSGGEAFF. For the CDR3, the DNA is TGTGCCAGCAGTTCAGGAGGTGAAGCTTTCTTT.

This clone was detected once. The chain links TRBV4-1 to TRBJ2-5; D is unclear. The V gene lost 0 bases and the J gene lost 0 bases, with 2 bases spanning the gap. Germline loops: CDR1 MGHRA, CDR2 YSYEKL. This CDR3 contains 13 residues. The CDR3 region has the DNA TGCGCCAGCAGCCAAGACCACCAAGAGACCCAGTACTTC. It encodes CASSQDHQETQYF.

As to this clone: The junction does not match germline at one end; this may be a read error. CDR3 nucleotide sequence: TGTGCCAGCAGTGAATTGGGGATTCGGTCGGGTAACACTGAAGCCTTCTTT. This gives the protein CASSELGIRSGNTEAFF. The chain is built from TRBV25-1 and TRBJ1-1; D remains unclear. This CDR3 comprises 17 residues. Germline CDR1 is MGHDK and CDR2 is SYGVNS.

V is TRBV5-1 and J is TRBJ1-4; no reliable D call. Trimming took off 2 bases at V and 5 bases at J, with 7 bases between the two ends. Germline assignment: CDR1 SGHRS and CDR2 YFSETQ. This CDR3 comprises 13 residues. This CDR3 is CASSFGPNEKLFF. Written as DNA, the CDR3 is TGCGCCAGCAGCTTTGGCCCCAATGAAAAACTGTTTTTT.

The J gene is TRBJ1-2, the V gene TRBV30; D not resolved. The CDR3 has 13 residues. Germline CDR1 and CDR2: GTSNPN and SVGIG (reference sequence). V was clipped by 1 base and J by 5 bases, with 11 bases between them. The CDR3 reads CAWSEGGSYGYTF. The CDR3 DNA follows: TGTGCCTGGAGTGAAGGAGGTTCGTATGGCTACACCTTC.

This clone was observed once. This rearrangement joins TRBV7-9 to TRBJ2-7, with D possibly TRBD2 on 6 matching bases. This CDR3 has 13 amino acids. Trimming removed 11 bases at V and 5 bases at J, with 19 bases between. Germline assignment: CDR1 SEHNR and CDR2 FQNEAQ (reference sequence). CDR3 residues: CALTVGGTHEQYF. The CDR3 bases are TGTGCCCTCACCGTGGGGGGAACGCACGAGCAGTACTTC.